These 22 T cell receptor beta chains came from one sample sequenced in a study of beta chain features in type 1 diabetes (dated by TCRdb to the late 2010s). Overall results and qualifications from the work: Type 1 diabetes patients showed a moderate but significant shortening of TCRB CDR3 length in all four CD4+ subsets.

These TCRs' antigens remain unknown. The receptor library was made with the immunoSEQ multiplex PCR assay. The entire amount of isolated RNA was reverse transcribed using the High Capacity cDNA Reverse Transcription Kit, so the sequenced TCRB transcripts were expressed ones. Sourced from immuneACCESS, this table was stored by TCRdb with only in-frame sequences that have V and J called. A share of the clones is absent; for the studies checked, an unresolved V gene accounts for under half, and the remainder has no known explanation. This sample holds roughly 300,000 clones; 13% to 15% were observed only once. The top ten hold 0.015% to 0.02% of the sample. The sequenced sample consisted of naive CD4+ T cells from blood. The cell subset or site label on this specimen signifies: true naive CD4+ T cells. The receptors here all came from a man aged 25-45 years with type 1 diabetes.

The chain joins TRBV19 to TRBJ2-1, with 7 bases aligning to TRBD2. The CDR3 covers 16 residues. From germline, CDR1 is LNHDA and CDR2 SQIVND (reference sequence). J lost 4 bases, V lost 3 bases, and 9 bases had no gene match. The CDR3 coding sequence is TGTGCCAGTAGTATGGGGACTACCTCAAAATACAATGAGCAGTTCTTC. Residues: CASSMGTTSKYNEQFF.

This clone turned up a few times. The chain recombines TRBV5-4 with TRBJ2-1; 8 bases agree with TRBD2. This CDR3 comprises 15 residues. CDR1 SGHNT and CDR2 YYREEE come from the germline V gene (reference sequence). V shed 4 bases and J 0 bases; nucleotides not matched to a gene: 3. The CDR3 is CASSASGSSYNEQFF. DNA of the CDR3: TGTGCCAGCAGCGCGAGCGGGAGCTCCTACAATGAGCAGTTCTTC.

In its sample, this clone was seen a few times. V and J are TRBV14 and TRBJ2-7; 8 bases line up with TRBD1. The germline V gene encodes CDR1 SGHDN and CDR2 FVKESK. V trimming: 0 bases; J trimming: 3 bases; junction bases outside the gene matches: 4. There are 15 residues in the CDR3. The CDR3 here is CASSQDRQGFYEQYF. The CDR3 coding sequence is TGTGCCAGCAGCCAAGACCGACAGGGGTTCTACGAGCAGTACTTC.

The CDR3 loop is CASSRGTSGRNDNEQFF. The CDR3 nucleotides read TGTGCCAGCAGCCGCGGGACTAGCGGGAGAAATGACAATGAGCAGTTCTTC. The J gene is TRBJ2-1, the V gene TRBV7-9, with 14 bases matching TRBD2. Germline CDR1 and CDR2: SEHNR and FQNEAQ (reference sequence). The CDR3 sequence is 17 residues long. The junction had 8 bases not matched to a gene; V was cut back by 5 bases and J by 5 bases.

The chain employs TRBV4-3 and TRBJ2-1, with a weak D call TRBD2 (6 bases). Germline CDR1 is LGHNA and CDR2 is YSLEER. This CDR3 has 16 residues. Trimming took off 1 base at V and 0 bases at J, with 10 bases between the two ends. The CDR3 sequence: CASSQGLVSSYNEQFF. CDR3 coding DNA: TGCGCCAGCAGCCAAGGACTAGTGAGCTCCTACAATGAGCAGTTCTTC.

V usage is TRBV7-9 and J usage is TRBJ2-7, with D unresolved. CDR3 length equals 12 residues. Trimming pared 3 bases from V and 4 bases from J, leaving 7 bases between. Germline V lookup: CDR1 SEHNR, CDR2 FQNEAQ (reference sequence). CDR3 bases: TGTGCCAGCAGCTTGACGGGTTACGAGCAGTACTTC. As protein: CASSLTGYEQYF.

The chain joins TRBV6-5 to TRBJ2-5, with D possibly being TRBD2 (6 bases). The CDR3 totals 13 residues. Germline V gives CDR1 MNHEY, CDR2 SVGAGI. V lost 5 bases, J lost 3 bases, and 10 bases lay in between. This CDR3 is CASSRREKETQYF. The CDR3 DNA sequence: TGTGCCAGCAGTCGGCGGGAAAAAGAGACCCAGTACTTC.

This clone occurred many times. The chain carries TRBV29-1 and TRBJ1-2, with a weak D call TRBD1 (5 bases). The CDR3 has 12 residues. Per germline, CDR1 SQVTM and CDR2 ANQGSEA. Trimming shortened V by 0 bases and J by 9 bases, and 11 bases separated the two germline ends. The CDR3 DNA reads as TGCAGCGTTGAAGAGGGGGGATTGAGCTACACCTTC. Protein: CSVEEGGLSYTF.

This clone was picked up a small number of times. The chain carries TRBV6-7 and TRBJ2-1, with TRBD2 matching 11 bases. TRBV6-7 is reported as an ORF; its role is uncertain. This CDR3 is 14 amino acids long. J was trimmed by 6 bases and V by 6 bases; bases with no gene match: 4. The CDR3 region has the DNA TGTGCCAGCAGCCCGGGACTAGCGGTCAATGAGCAGTTCTTC. Its translation is CASSPGLAVNEQFF.

This clone was found a few times. The chain couples TRBV6-5 to TRBJ2-1; D is possibly TRBD1 (6 bases). CDR1 MNHEY and CDR2 SVGAGI come from the germline V gene. The CDR3 runs 16 residues. Trimming removed 0 bases at V and 7 bases at J, with 16 bases between. Here the CDR3 DNA reads TGTGCCAGCAGTTACTCGGGGGACACTCGATCAAATGAGCAGTTCTTC. Its protein product is CASSYSGDTRSNEQFF.

This chain joins TRBV9 and TRBJ2-5; 11 nucleotides line up with TRBD2. J was trimmed by 4 bases and V by 0 bases; bases with no gene match: 5. Looked up from germline, CDR1 is SGDLS and CDR2 is YYNGEE. The CDR3 consists of 16 residues. The CDR3 is CASSVAPLAGAETQYF. CDR3 bases: TGTGCCAGCAGCGTAGCCCCACTAGCGGGAGCAGAGACCCAGTACTTC.

The rearrangement uses TRBV7-9 and TRBJ2-7, with 7 bases identical to TRBD2. Germline V gene sequence: CDR1 SEHNR, CDR2 FQNEAQ (reference sequence). V dropped 4 bases and J dropped 6; count of bases not matched to a gene: 0. The CDR3 length is 11 residues. CDR3 protein: CASSWGGEQYF. The CDR3 region has the DNA TGTGCCAGCAGCTGGGGGGGCGAGCAGTACTTC.

The V call is TRBV30, the J call TRBJ1-2; 10 bases fit TRBD1. V was pared by 0 bases and J by 7 bases, with 2 bases of the junction left unmatched. This CDR3 has 13 residues. From germline, CDR1 is GTSNPN and CDR2 SVGIG (reference sequence). The CDR3: CAWSVGQGGGYTF. The DNA for the CDR3 is TGTGCCTGGAGTGTCGGACAGGGGGGTGGCTACACCTTC.

This clone was picked up a small number of times. The rearrangement links TRBV7-9 to TRBJ2-1; the match to TRBD2 covers 8 bases. V lost 5 bases to trimming and J lost 4 bases; unmatched junction nucleotides: 7. CDR1 and CDR2 from the germline V gene are SEHNR and FQNEAQ (reference sequence). The CDR3 extends over 15 amino acids. CDR3 protein: CASSPPGLVYNEQFF. In DNA form, the CDR3 reads TGTGCCAGCAGCCCCCCGGGACTAGTTTACAATGAGCAGTTCTTC.

This clone came up a few times. This sequence joins TRBV28 and TRBJ1-1; tentatively, D is TRBD1 (5 bases). CDR1 and CDR2 (germline): MDHEN, SYDVKM. The CDR3 sequence is 11 residues long. The V and J ends lost 8 bases and 11 bases respectively, with 15 bases between them. CDR3 protein: CASVAGPAAFF. Written as DNA, the CDR3 is TGTGCCAGCGTTGCAGGGCCGGCGGCTTTCTTT.

This sequence joins TRBV2 and TRBJ2-5; D call uncertain. V was shortened by 2 bases and J by 8 bases, with 9 bases between the two germline ends. Germline-derived CDR1 and CDR2 are SNHLY and FYNNEI. This CDR3 comprises 12 residues. The CDR3 reads CASSELSGTQYF. DNA of the CDR3: TGTGCCAGCAGTGAACTGTCGGGTACCCAGTACTTC.

The rearrangement uses TRBV19 and TRBJ2-5; weak D call: TRBD2 (7 bases). The CDR3 is 14 amino acids. CDR1 is LNHDA and CDR2 is SQIVND in the germline V gene (reference sequence). Trimming removed 7 bases at V and 5 bases at J, with 17 bases between. CDR3 residues: CASTPGGLRETQYF. The CDR3 coding sequence is TGTGCCAGTACCCCGGGGGGCCTCCGGGAGACCCAGTACTTC.

This clone has a handful of counts. This sequence joins TRBV28 and TRBJ2-7; D possibly corresponds to TRBD1 (6 bases). Germline CDR1 and CDR2: MDHEN and SYDVKM. Trimming removed 3 bases from V and 4 bases from J, with 13 bases in between. This CDR3 is built from 14 residues. The CDR3 region has the DNA TGTGCCAGCAGTTTTCTGGACAGAGTTTACGAGCAGTACTTC. It is translated as CASSFLDRVYEQYF.

The chain uses TRBV5-1 and TRBJ2-7, with a possible D match to TRBD1 (5 bases). From germline, CDR1 is SGHRS and CDR2 YFSETQ. The V end was cut by 0 bases, the J end by 3 bases, with 13 bases between. This CDR3 region has 15 residues. CDR3 region: CASSLGVSGYYEQYF. Written as DNA, the CDR3 is TGCGCCAGCAGCTTGGGGGTGTCAGGGTACTACGAGCAGTACTTC. The full variable domain, in which reference TRBV5-1 and TRBJ2-7 provide the parts outside the CDR3, is KAGVTQTPRYLIKTRGQQVTLSCSPISGHRSVSWYQQTPGQGLQFLFEYFSETQRNKGNFPGRFSGRQFSNSRSEMNVSTLELGDSALYLCASSLGVSGYYEQYFGPGTRLTVT.

V and J are TRBV18 and TRBJ2-7; 9 nucleotides line up with TRBD1. The germline V gene has CDR1 KGHSH and CDR2 LQKENI. Trimming cost V 6 bases and J 2 bases; bases outside gene matches: 2. This CDR3 comprises 13 residues. Here the CDR3 DNA reads TGTGCCAGCTCGACAGGGGGGGCCTACGAGCAGTACTTC. This codes for CASSTGGAYEQYF.

There are a few counts of this clone. This chain uses TRBV4-1 with TRBJ2-1; D is possibly TRBD2 (5 bases). CDR3 size: 18 residues. Trimming pared 4 bases from V and 0 bases from J, leaving 19 bases between. Germline V CDR1 and CDR2: MGHRA, YSYEKL. CDR3 sequence reads: CASSRGPRVKGSYNEQFF. In DNA form, the CDR3 reads TGCGCCAGCAGCCGTGGGCCGAGGGTGAAGGGCTCCTACAATGAGCAGTTCTTC.

This clone was counted between two and nine times. The chain combines TRBV18 with TRBJ2-7; D uncertain. The CDR3 contains 12 residues. Trimming removed 5 bases at V and 4 bases at J, with 9 bases between. Germline CDR1 reads KGHSH; CDR2 reads LQKENI. The CDR3 sequence is CASSEGDYEQYF. The CDR3 region has the DNA TGTGCCAGCTCAGAAGGAGATTACGAGCAGTACTTC.